The count of the clone carrying this T cell receptor beta chain is one. The antigen is not known. The assay was immunoSEQ multiplex PCR, and TCRdb's table has in-frame clones only and misses some. The data contain 120,000 or so clones, 75% to 90% of them singletons. The sample belongs to a study of T cell responses to AZD1222 COVID-19 vaccine. Study observations and caveats: Within unmutated variant regions lay the reported targets of nearly half of spike-specific TCRs.

The V gene end was trimmed by 6 bases and the J gene end by 1 base; junction bases not matched to a gene: 9. Looked up from germline, CDR1 is SGHAT and CDR2 is FQNNGV. This CDR3 spans 16 amino acids. The receptor was isolated from an adult in good health. The sample in question was peripheral blood, obtained on day 0 of AZD1222 vaccination. The chain employs TRBV11-2 and TRBJ2-3; 8 bases map to TRBD2. Written as DNA, the CDR3 is TGTGCCAGCAGTCGAATGAGCGGGAGAGGCACAGATACGCAGTATTTT. Encoded protein: CASSRMSGRGTDTQYF.